Below, 8 T cell receptor beta chains from the same sample are listed, as sequenced in a study of identical twins. TCRdb re-called the 5' RACE reads with MiXCR, one entry per CDR3 protein. The sample contains about 240,000 distinct CDR3 sequences, roughly 12% of which appear only once. These data also featured in a second study, about yellow fever vaccine responses in identical twins.

Sequences were obtained from memory (CD45RO+) T cells sorted from blood. The receptor set was obtained from a woman between 18 and 30 years old in good health.

The DNA of the CDR3 is TGTGCCAGCAGTTCCGCCGGGACAGGGGGCTATGGCTACACCTTC. The encoded protein is CASSSAGTGGYGYTF. This rearrangement joins TRBV27 to TRBJ1-2, with 11 bases fitting TRBD1. Germline loops: CDR1 MNHEY, CDR2 SMNVEV (reference sequence). Unmatched junction bases numbered 5, after V lost 4 bases and J lost 4 bases. This CDR3 is built from 15 residues.

Ten or more counts support this clonotype. This rearrangement joins TRBV5-1 to TRBJ1-3, with no clear D. The V gene's germline CDR1 is SGHRS and CDR2 YFSETQ. This CDR3 contains 14 residues. Trimming took off 1 base at V and 0 bases at J, with 5 bases between the two ends. CDR3 amino acids: CASSLTNSGNTIYF. DNA of the CDR3: TGCGCCAGCAGCTTGACGAACTCTGGAAACACCATATATTTT.

The gene calls are TRBV11-1 and TRBJ2-2; 11 bases align to TRBD2. The CDR3 contains 16 residues. The J segment lost 2 bases and the V segment lost 3 bases, leaving 2 bases of the junction unmatched. CDR1 SGHAT and CDR2 FQDESV come from the germline V gene (reference sequence). The CDR3 DNA follows: TGTGCCAGCAGCTTGGGACTAGCGGACAACACCGGGGAGCTGTTTTTT. It encodes CASSLGLADNTGELFF.

This clonotype was seen a handful of times. V gene TRBV11-2 combines with J gene TRBJ2-1; no reliable D call. Per germline, CDR1 SGHAT and CDR2 FQNNGV. The V end lost 5 bases, the J end lost 1 base, and 18 bases lay between the germline ends. The CDR3 spans 17 residues. The CDR3 loop reads CASSPRTRPQSYNEQFF. In DNA, the CDR3 is TGTGCCAGCAGCCCCAGGACCCGGCCCCAGTCCTACAATGAGCAGTTCTTC.

This clonotype was seen repeatedly, ten times or more. J is TRBJ1-5 and V is TRBV20-1, with 12 bases identical to TRBD1. With 2 bases clipped from V and 6 bases from J, the junction kept 5 bases outside the gene matches. This CDR3 has 15 amino acids. CDR1 DFQATT and CDR2 SNEGSKA come from the germline V gene (reference sequence). The CDR3 is CSARPGTGGSQPQHF. CDR3 DNA sequence: TGCAGTGCTAGACCCGGGACAGGGGGCAGTCAGCCCCAGCATTTT.

This chain links TRBV11-1 with TRBJ2-6, with 8 bases lining up with TRBD1. Trimming cost V 5 bases and J 0 bases; bases outside gene matches: 9. Germline V gene lookup returns CDR1 SGHAT and CDR2 FQDESV (reference sequence). There are 18 residues in the CDR3. CDR3 nucleotide sequence: TGTGCCAGCAGCCGCGGACAGGGTCTGACCTCTGGGGCCAACGTCCTGACTTTC. It specifies CASSRGQGLTSGANVLTF.

J is TRBJ1-2 and V is TRBV4-2; D may be TRBD1 (5 bases). From germline, CDR1 is LGHNA and CDR2 YNFKEQ. V was clipped by 1 base and J by 0 bases, with 12 bases between them. This CDR3 is built from 16 residues. The CDR3 bases are TGTGCCAGCAGCCAAGTAATGGCAGGGACTAACTATGGCTACACCTTC. Its translation is CASSQVMAGTNYGYTF.

The table lists this clonotype with a few counts. The J gene is TRBJ2-1, the V gene TRBV28; D gene unclear. Germline V gene data show CDR1 as MDHEN and CDR2 as SYDVKM. The CDR3 covers 13 residues. Trimming removed 3 bases at V and 3 bases at J, with 6 bases between. The CDR3 bases are TGTGCCAGCAGTTTCACACACTACAATGAGCAGTTCTTC. It translates to CASSFTHYNEQFF.